This T cell receptor (beta chain) comes out of a study of monozygotic twins with inflammatory bowel disease. Each of the TCR libraries took approximately 3,500 ng of total RNA. Following a re-call of the 5' RACE reads, TCRdb has one entry per CDR3 protein and lacks DNA. Here the sample table reports 310,000 or so distinct CDR3 sequences. Someone took an approximately 2.5 ml blood sample from each of the donors. Germline V lookup: CDR1 SGHVS, CDR2 FQNEAQ. This CDR3 is 18 amino acids long. J is TRBJ2-4 and V is TRBV7-8; there is no DNA to check the TCRdb D call of TRBD2. What was sequenced was blood. This receptor was obtained from a human donor with ulcerative colitis or Crohn's disease, or a healthy co-twin of an affected twin (not recorded which). This chain's CDR3 is CASSLEGTSGTYKNIQYF.